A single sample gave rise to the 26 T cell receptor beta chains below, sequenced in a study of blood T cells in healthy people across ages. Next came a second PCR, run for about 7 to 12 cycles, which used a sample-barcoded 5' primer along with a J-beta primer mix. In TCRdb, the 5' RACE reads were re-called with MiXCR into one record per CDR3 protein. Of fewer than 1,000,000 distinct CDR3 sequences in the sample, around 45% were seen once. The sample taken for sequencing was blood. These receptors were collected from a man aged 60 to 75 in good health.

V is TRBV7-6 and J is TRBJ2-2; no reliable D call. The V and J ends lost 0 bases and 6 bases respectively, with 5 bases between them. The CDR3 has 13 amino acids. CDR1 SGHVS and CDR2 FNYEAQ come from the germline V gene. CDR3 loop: CASSLAWSGELFF. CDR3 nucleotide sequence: TGTGCCAGCAGCTTAGCGTGGTCCGGGGAGCTGTTTTTT.

CDR3 sequence: CASSLGTSGGDYTGELFF. The CDR3 DNA reads TGTGCCAGCAGCTTAGGGACTAGCGGGGGAGATTACACCGGGGAGCTGTTTTTT. The chain joins TRBV7-6 to TRBJ2-2; 13 positions agree with TRBD2. The ends lost 1 base at V and 3 bases at J; junction bases unmatched: 5. The CDR3 is 18 residues long. Germline V gene data show CDR1 as SGHVS and CDR2 as FNYEAQ.

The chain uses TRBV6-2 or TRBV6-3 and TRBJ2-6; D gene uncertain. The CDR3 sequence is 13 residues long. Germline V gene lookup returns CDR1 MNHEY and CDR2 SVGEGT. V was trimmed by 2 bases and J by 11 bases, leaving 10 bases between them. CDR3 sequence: CASSYDVHYVLTF. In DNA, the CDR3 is TGTGCCAGCAGTTACGACGTGCATTACGTCCTGACTTTC.

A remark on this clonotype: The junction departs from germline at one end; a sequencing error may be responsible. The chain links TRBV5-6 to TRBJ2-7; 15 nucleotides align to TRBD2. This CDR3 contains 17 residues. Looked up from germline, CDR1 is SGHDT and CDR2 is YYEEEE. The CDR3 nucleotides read TGTGCCAGCAACTTGAAGGGACTAGCGGGGGGTTCCTACGAGCAGTACTTC. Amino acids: CASNLKGLAGGSYEQYF.

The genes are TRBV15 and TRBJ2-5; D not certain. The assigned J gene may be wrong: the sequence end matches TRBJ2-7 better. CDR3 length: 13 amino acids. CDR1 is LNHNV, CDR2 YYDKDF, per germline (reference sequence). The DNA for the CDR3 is TGTGCCACCAGTCTGGGGTCTTGGGACGAGCAGTACTTC. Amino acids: CATSLGSWDEQYF.

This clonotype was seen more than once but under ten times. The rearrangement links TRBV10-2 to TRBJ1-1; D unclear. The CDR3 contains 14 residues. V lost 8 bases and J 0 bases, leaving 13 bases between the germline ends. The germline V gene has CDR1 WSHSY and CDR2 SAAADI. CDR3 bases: TGCGCCAGCTCCCGCGACGAGCTGAACACTGAAGCTTTCTTT. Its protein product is CASSRDELNTEAFF.

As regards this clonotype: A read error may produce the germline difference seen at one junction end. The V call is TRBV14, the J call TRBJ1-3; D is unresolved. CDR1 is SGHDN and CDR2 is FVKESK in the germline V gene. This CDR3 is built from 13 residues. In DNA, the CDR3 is TGTGCCCGCAGCCCGTTCTCTGGAAACACCATATATTTT. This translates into CARSPFSGNTIYF. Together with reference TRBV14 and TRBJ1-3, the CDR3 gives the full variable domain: EAGVTQFPSHSVIEKGQTVTLRCDPISGHDNLYWYRRVMGKEIKFLLHFVKESKQDESGMPNNRFLAERTGGTYSTLKVQPAELEDSGVYFCARSPFSGNTIYFGEGSWLTVV.

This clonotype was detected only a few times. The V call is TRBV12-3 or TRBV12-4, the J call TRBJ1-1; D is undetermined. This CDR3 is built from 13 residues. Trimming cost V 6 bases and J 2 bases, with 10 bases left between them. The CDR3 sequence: CASSDTGNTEAFF. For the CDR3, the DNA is TGTGCCAGCAGCGATACGGGCAACACTGAAGCTTTCTTT.

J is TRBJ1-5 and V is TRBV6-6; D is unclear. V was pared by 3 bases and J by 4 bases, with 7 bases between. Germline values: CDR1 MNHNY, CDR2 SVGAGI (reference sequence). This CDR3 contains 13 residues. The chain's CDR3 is CASSYPGNQPQHF. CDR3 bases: TGTGCCAGCAGTTATCCCGGGAATCAGCCCCAGCATTTT.

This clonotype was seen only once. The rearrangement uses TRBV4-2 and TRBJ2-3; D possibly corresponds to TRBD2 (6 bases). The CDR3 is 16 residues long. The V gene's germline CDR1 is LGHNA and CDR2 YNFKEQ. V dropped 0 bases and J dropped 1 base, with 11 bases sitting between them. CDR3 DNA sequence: TGTGCCAGCAGCCAAGATCTAGCGAGGGGCACAGATACGCAGTATTTT. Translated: CASSQDLARGTDTQYF.

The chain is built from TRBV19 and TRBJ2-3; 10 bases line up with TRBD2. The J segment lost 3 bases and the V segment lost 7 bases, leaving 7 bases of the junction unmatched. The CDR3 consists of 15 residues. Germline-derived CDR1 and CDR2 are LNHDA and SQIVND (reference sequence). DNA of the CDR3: TGTGCCAGTAAAGGAAGCGGGGGGGAGACAGATACGCAGTATTTT. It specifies CASKGSGGETDTQYF.

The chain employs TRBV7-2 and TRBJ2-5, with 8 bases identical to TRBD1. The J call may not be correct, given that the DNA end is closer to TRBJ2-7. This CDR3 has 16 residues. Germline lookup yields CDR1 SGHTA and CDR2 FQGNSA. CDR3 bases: TGTGCCAGCAGCCCTACCCGGGACAGGTTTACCTACGAGCAGTACTTC. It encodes CASSPTRDRFTYEQYF.

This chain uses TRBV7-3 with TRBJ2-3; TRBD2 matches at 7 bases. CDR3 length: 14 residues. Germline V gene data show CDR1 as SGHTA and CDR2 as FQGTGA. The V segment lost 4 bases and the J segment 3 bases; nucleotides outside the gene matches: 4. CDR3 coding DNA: TGTGCCAGCAGCTCCCGGGGAGGGACAGATACGCAGTATTTT. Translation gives CASSSRGGTDTQYF.

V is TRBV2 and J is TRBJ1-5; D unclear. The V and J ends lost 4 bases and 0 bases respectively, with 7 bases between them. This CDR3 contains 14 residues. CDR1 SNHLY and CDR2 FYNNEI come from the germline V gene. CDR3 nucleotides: TGTGCCAGCAGTGTTCGGGCTAGCAATCAGCCCCAGCATTTT. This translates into CASSVRASNQPQHF.

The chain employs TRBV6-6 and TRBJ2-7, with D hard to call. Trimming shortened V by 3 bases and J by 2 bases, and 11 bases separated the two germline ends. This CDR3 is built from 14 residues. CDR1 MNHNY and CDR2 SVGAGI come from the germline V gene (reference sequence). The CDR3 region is CASSYSDKAYEQYF. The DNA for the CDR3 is TGTGCCAGCAGTTATTCAGACAAGGCCTACGAGCAGTACTTC.

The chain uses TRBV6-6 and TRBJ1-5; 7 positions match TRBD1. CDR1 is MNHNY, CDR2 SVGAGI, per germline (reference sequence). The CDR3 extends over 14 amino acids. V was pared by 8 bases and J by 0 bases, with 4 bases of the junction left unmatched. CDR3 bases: TGTGCCAGCGGTCAGGGGGGTAGCAATCAGCCCCAGCATTTT. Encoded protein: CASGQGGSNQPQHF.

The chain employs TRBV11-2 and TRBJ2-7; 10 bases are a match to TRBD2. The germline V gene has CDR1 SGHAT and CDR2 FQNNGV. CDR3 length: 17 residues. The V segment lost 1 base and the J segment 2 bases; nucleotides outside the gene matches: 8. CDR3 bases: TGTGCCAGCAGCTTAGTGAGCGGGGGGGCCTCCCCCTACGAGCAGTACTTC. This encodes CASSLVSGGASPYEQYF. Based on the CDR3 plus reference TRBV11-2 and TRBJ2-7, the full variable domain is EAGVAQSPRYKIIEKRQSVAFWCNPISGHATLYWYQQILGQGPKLLIQFQNNGVVDDSQLPKDRFSAERLKGVDSTLKIQPAKLEDSAVYLCASSLVSGGASPYEQYFGPGTRLTVT.

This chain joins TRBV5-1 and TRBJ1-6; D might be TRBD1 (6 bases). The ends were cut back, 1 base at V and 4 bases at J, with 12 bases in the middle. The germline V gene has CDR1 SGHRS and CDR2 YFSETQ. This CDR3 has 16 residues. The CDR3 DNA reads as TGCGCCAGCAGCTTGAGGGCAGGGGAGTATAATTCACCCCTCCACTTT. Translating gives CASSLRAGEYNSPLHF.

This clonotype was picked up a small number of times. CDR3 coding DNA: TGTGCCAGCTCTTATTCTTACCAGTACCAAGAGACCCAGTACTTC. It encodes CASSYSYQYQETQYF. V and J are TRBV27 and TRBJ2-5; D call uncertain. The CDR3 consists of 15 residues. From germline, CDR1 is MNHEY and CDR2 SMNVEV (reference sequence). The ends were cut back, 8 bases at V and 0 bases at J, with 16 bases in the middle.

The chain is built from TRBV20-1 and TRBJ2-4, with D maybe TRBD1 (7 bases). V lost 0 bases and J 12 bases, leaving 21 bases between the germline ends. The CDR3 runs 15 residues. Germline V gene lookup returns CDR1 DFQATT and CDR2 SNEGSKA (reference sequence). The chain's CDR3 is CSARDLGRQGYGQYF. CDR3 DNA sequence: TGCAGTGCTAGAGATCTCGGGAGACAGGGCTATGGTCAGTACTTC.

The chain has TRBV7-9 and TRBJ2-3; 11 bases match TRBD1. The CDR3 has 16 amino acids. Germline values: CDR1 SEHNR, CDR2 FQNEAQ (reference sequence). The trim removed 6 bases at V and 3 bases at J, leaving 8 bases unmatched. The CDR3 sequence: CASRVGQGAWTDTQYF. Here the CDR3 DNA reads TGTGCCAGCAGAGTAGGACAGGGGGCATGGACAGATACGCAGTATTTT.

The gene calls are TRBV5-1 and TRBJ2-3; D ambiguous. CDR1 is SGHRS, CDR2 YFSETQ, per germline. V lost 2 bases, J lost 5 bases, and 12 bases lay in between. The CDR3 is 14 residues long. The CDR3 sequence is CASSLGSRGDTQYF. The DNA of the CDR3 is TGCGCCAGCAGCTTAGGAAGTCGAGGAGATACGCAGTATTTT.

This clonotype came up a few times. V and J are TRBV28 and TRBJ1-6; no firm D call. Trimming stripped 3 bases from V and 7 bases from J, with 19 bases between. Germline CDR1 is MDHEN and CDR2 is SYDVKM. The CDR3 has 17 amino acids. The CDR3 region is CASSFPPDGNSNSPLHF. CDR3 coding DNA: TGTGCCAGCAGTTTCCCCCCGGACGGAAACTCAAATTCACCCCTCCACTTT.

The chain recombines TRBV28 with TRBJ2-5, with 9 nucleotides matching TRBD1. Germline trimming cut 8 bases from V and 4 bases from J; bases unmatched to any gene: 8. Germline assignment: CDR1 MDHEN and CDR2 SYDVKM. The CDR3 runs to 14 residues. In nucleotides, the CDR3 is TGTGCCAGCGACGGGACAGGGAAAGGAGAGACCCAGTACTTC. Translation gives CASDGTGKGETQYF. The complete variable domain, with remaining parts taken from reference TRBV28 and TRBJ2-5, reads DVKVTQSSRYLVKRTGEKVFLECVQDMDHENMFWYRQDPGLGLRLIYFSYDVKMKEKGDIPEGYSVSREKKERFSLILESASTNQTSMYLCASDGTGKGETQYFGPGTRLLVL.

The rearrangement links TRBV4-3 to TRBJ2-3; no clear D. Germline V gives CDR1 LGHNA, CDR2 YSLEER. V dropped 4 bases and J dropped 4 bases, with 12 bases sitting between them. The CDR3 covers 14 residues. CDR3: CASSRKGIADTQYF. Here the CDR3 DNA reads TGCGCCAGCAGCCGGAAAGGAATTGCAGATACGCAGTATTTT.

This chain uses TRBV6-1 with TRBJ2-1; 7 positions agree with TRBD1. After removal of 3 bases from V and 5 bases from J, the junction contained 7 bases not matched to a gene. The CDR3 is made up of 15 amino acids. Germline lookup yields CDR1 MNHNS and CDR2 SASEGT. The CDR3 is CASSDSGTANNEQFF. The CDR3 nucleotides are TGTGCCAGCAGTGACTCCGGGACAGCAAACAATGAGCAGTTCTTC.